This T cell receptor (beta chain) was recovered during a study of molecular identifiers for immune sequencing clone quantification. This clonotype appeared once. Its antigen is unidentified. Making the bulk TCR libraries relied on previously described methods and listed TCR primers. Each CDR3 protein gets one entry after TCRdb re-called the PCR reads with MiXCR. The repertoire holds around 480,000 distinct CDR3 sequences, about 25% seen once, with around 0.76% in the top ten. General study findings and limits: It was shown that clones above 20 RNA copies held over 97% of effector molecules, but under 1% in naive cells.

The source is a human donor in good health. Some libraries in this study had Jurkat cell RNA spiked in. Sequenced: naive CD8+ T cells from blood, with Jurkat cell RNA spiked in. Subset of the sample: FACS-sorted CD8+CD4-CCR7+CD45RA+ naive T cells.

This chain's CDR3 is CASSQETSGSPTDTQHF. In nucleotides, the CDR3 is TGCGCCAGCAGCCAAGAAACTAGCGGGAGTCCTACAGATACGCAGCATTTT. The chain links TRBV4-1 to TRBJ2-3, with D unresolved. The last part of the DNA fits TRBJ1-5 better; the J call may be wrong. CDR1 and CDR2 (germline): MGHRA, YSYEKL. This CDR3 comprises 17 residues.